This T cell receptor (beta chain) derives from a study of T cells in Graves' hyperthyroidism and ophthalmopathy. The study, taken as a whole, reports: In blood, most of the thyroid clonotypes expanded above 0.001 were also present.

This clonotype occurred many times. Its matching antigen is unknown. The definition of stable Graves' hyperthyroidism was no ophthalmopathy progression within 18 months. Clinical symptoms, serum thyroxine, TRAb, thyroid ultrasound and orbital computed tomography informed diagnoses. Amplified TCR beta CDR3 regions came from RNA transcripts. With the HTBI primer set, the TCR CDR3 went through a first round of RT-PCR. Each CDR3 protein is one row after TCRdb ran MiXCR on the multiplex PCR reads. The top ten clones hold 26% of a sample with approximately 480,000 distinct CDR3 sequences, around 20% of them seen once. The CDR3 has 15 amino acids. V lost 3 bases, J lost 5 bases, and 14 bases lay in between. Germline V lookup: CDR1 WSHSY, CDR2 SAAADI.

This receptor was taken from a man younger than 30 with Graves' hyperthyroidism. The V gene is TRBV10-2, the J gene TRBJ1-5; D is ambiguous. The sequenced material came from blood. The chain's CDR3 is CASSDQDGTYQPQHF. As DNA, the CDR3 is TGCGCCAGCAGTGATCAAGACGGAACGTATCAGCCCCAGCATTTT.